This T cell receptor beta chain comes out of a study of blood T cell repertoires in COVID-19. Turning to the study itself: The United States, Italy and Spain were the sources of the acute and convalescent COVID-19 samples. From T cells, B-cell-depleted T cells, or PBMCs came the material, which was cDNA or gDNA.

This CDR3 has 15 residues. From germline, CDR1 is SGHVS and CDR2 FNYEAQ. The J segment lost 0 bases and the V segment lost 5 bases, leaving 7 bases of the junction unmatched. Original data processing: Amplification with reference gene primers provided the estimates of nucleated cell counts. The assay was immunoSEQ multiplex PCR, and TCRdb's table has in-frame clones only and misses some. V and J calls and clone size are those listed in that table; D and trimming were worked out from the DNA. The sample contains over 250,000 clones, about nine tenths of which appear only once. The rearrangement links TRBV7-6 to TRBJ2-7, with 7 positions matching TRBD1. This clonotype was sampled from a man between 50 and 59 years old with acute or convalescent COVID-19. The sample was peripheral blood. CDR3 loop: CASSISGQSSYEQYF. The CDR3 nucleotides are TGTGCCAGCAGCATCTCGGGACAGAGCTCCTACGAGCAGTACTTC.